This is a list of T cell receptor beta chains from one sample in a study of T cell repertoires in cytomegalovirus infection. TCRdb re-derived calls from the reads in MiXCR, one entry per CDR3 protein. The table lists some 390,000 distinct CDR3 sequences, 15% to 20% of them singletons, with around 10% in the top ten. The specimen sequenced was PBMCs. These TCRs come from a human donor in good health (CMV status not recorded). Some clones in this sample may be carry-over from other donors' samples. Both conserved end residues are part of each CDR3. The order of the fields is clone size, V gene, D gene, J gene, CDR3 protein, CDR3 DNA. A D gene is named only where the DNA matches it firmly. Size is stated for part of the rows, as once, few or many counts, or as a class when the clone is expanded.

size: many
V: TRBV9
D: TRBD1
J: TRBJ2-3
CDR3: CASSGEDRVTDTQYF
DNA: TGTGCCAGCAGCGGAGAAGACAGGGTCACAGATACGCAGTATTTT

size: NA
V: TRBV7-2
D: TRBD2
J: TRBJ2-7
CDR3: CASSLVSGSGEQYF
DNA: TGTGCCAGCAGCTTAGTTAGCGGGAGTGGTGAGCAGTACTTC

size: NA
V: TRBV7-2
D: NA
J: TRBJ2-2
CDR3: CACTSYGGTGELFF
DNA: TGTGCCTGCACCTCTTATGGGGGCACCGGGGAGCTGTTTTTT

size: NA
V: TRBV10-3
D: NA
J: TRBJ2-3
CDR3: CAISEARSGTTDTQYF
DNA: TGTGCCATCAGTGAGGCGAGGAGTGGAACAACAGATACGCAGTATTTT

size: NA
V: TRBV5-1
D: TRBD2
J: TRBJ2-5
CDR3: CASSSGLEGTQYF
DNA: TGCGCCAGCAGCTCCGGACTAGAGGGGACCCAGTACTTC

size: NA
V: TRBV25-1
D: NA
J: TRBJ2-7
CDR3: CASSRQDAPWEQYF
DNA: TGTGCCAGCAGCCGACAGGATGCCCCCTGGGAGCAGTACTTC

size: many
V: TRBV7-2
D: NA
J: TRBJ2-1
CDR3: CASSLRGTAINEQFF
DNA: TGTGCCAGCAGCTTAAGGGGCACGGCCATCAATGAGCAGTTCTTC

size: many
V: TRBV6-1
D: TRBD1
J: TRBJ1-1
CDR3: CASSEQGALTEAFF
DNA: TGTGCCAGCAGTGAACAGGGGGCGCTGACTGAAGCTTTCTTT

size: few
V: TRBV14
D: NA
J: TRBJ1-4
CDR3: CASSLPTTNEKLFF
DNA: TGTGCCAGCAGCCTGCCAACAACTAATGAAAAACTGTTTTTT

size: many
V: TRBV7-2
D: TRBD2
J: TRBJ2-2
CDR3: CASSPTLAGGTGELFF
DNA: TGTGCCAGCAGCCCGACCCTAGCGGGAGGTACCGGGGAGCTGTTTTTT

size: NA
V: TRBV18
D: NA
J: TRBJ1-2
CDR3: CASSPPWTASGYTF
DNA: TGTGCCAGCTCACCACCGTGGACAGCATCTGGCTACACCTTC

size: NA
V: TRBV7-2
D: NA
J: TRBJ1-6
CDR3: CASSRLVRGQNSPLHF
DNA: TGTGCCAGCAGTCGCTTAGTTAGGGGCCAAAATTCACCCCTCCACTTT

size: many
V: TRBV5-1
D: NA
J: TRBJ2-1
CDR3: CASGGTAGSLNEQFF
DNA: TGCGCCAGCGGGGGAACCGCGGGCAGCCTCAATGAGCAGTTCTTC

size: many
V: TRBV11-1
D: TRBD1
J: TRBJ1-2
CDR3: CASSSRRGGQGYTF
DNA: TGTGCCAGCAGCTCCCGACGAGGGGGCCAGGGCTACACCTTC

size: many
V: TRBV12-3/TRBV12-4
D: NA
J: TRBJ1-2
CDR3: CASRPTTGPIYGYTF
DNA: TGTGCCAGCAGACCTACAACAGGACCGATTTATGGCTACACCTTC

size: NA
V: TRBV7-9
D: NA
J: TRBJ2-7
CDR3: CASSLVDTTYEQYF
DNA: TGTGCCAGCAGCTTAGTTGACACAACCTACGAGCAGTACTTC

size: many
V: TRBV12-3/TRBV12-4
D: NA
J: TRBJ2-4
CDR3: CASSIQGTKNIQYF
DNA: TGTGCCAGCAGTATACAGGGTACCAAAAACATTCAGTACTTC

size: once
V: TRBV20-1
D: NA
J: TRBJ1-2
CDR3: CSARVRADSSYGYTF
DNA: TGCAGTGCTCGAGTGAGGGCTGATAGTAGCTATGGCTACACCTTC

size: many
V: TRBV7-2
D: TRBD1
J: TRBJ1-1
CDR3: CASIADRRSEAFF
DNA: TGTGCCAGCATCGCGGACAGGCGTAGTGAAGCTTTCTTT

size: few
V: TRBV12-3/TRBV12-4
D: NA
J: TRBJ2-1
CDR3: CASSPGWRSEQFF
DNA: TGTGCCAGCAGTCCCGGATGGAGGAGTGAGCAGTTCTTC

size: many
V: TRBV5-1
D: NA
J: TRBJ2-5
CDR3: CASSLEATWETQYF
DNA: TGCGCCAGCAGCTTGGAGGCAACGTGGGAGACCCAGTACTTC